The present entry profiles one T cell receptor beta chain with its context. Its matching antigen is unknown. Time point described: baseline pretreatment blood. The treatment: 15 Gy SBRT to primary tumor, nephrectomy 4 weeks later. Blood was sampled at baseline, 2 weeks and 4 weeks after SBRT. Clear cell pathology was present in this patient's renal cell carcinoma. CDR1 and CDR2 (germline): LGHNA, YNFKEQ. The ends were cut back, 1 base at V and 4 bases at J, with 17 bases in the middle. This CDR3 is built from 16 residues. The source of the sample is a study of radiation and T cells in renal cell carcinoma. Notes on the study in general: Without pretreatment biopsies, baseline tumor clonotype presence was undetermined. In blood, top tumor clones expanded by 2 weeks, shrinking by 4.

Sequenced by immunoSEQ multiplex PCR; TCRdb stores in-frame clones only, minus some. Among under 55,000 clones, around 83% were seen once, and the ten largest hold 30% to 35%. The TCR comes from a woman in her 70s with renal cell carcinoma. V and J are TRBV4-2 and TRBJ2-7, with TRBD2 as a possible D gene (6 bases). The sample here was blood, taken from a patient whose treatment included radiotherapy and nephrectomy. As DNA, the CDR3 is TGTGCCAGCAGCCAAGGACTGGGGGGAGATACGTACGAGCAGTACTTC. Translating gives CASSQGLGGDTYEQYF.